This entry concerns a single T cell receptor beta chain. This clone was observed a handful of times. The clone's antigen remains unknown. Base qualities are not provided; no much larger clone lies one nucleotide away. Cells were frozen in liquid nitrogen in DMSO/FBS as aliquots of 400,000 to 550,000 cells, with a single aliquot from each fraction going to sequencing. Endoscopy and small intestinal biopsy were performed in all 30 patients in the study. Intraepithelial cells were released by stirring biopsies for one hour at 37°C in RPMI containing EGTA, MgCl2 and 1% FBS. The Qiagen DNeasy blood extraction kit was used to extract genomic DNA from the frozen unsorted cell fractions. This specimen belongs to a study of coeliac disease (dated by TCRdb to between 2020 and 2023). Study-wide context: Each coeliac patient was placed into one of three groups: newly diagnosed active disease, refractory coeliac disease type I, or disease controlled by a gluten-free diet. Refractory coeliac disease type I meant no response to a gluten-free diet for more than 12 months, together with immunophenotypically normal intraepithelial cells. Because high-resolution HLA typing was not available, biased TRBV7-2 usage was queried as a proof of principle. Small intestinal lymphocyte fractions from coeliac and non-coeliac patients were analysed in the study using next-generation sequencing of rearranged TRB and TRG CDR3 regions. The study set out to describe the TR repertoires of small intestinal T cells in active coeliac disease, refractory type I coeliac disease, and coeliac disease treated with a gluten-free diet. Of the 30 or so patients in the full study, around 22 had coeliac disease confirmed by serology and 8 were controls with non-small intestinal disorders. TRB sequencing succeeded for samples from 27 to 35 subjects, including 20 to 25 paired bulk unsorted intraepithelial and lamina propria cell samples. Overall study results and their limits: For the most part, TRB repertoires were private, with most amino acid sequences found in only one sample, and V-gene usage showed no significant difference across disease groups. Active coeliac intraepithelial and lamina propria samples had lower TRB and TRG repertoire clonality than controls, suggesting that diverse T cells were recruited. The authors considered the approach unsuitable for unbiased detection of gliadin-specific T cells, which are scarce and rarely shared between patients. Separating intraepithelial cells from lamina propria cells did not give high-purity fractions, so cross-contamination between the two compartments may have occurred.

Library generation was performed with the immunoSEQ multiplex PCR assay. Using reverse primers that targeted J gene segments together with forward primers that targeted V gene segments, the TR loci were amplified in a multiplexed PCR. The Illumina HiSeq System was used to sequence the amplified CDR3 regions. From the authors' description of their analysis: A nearest-neighbour algorithm merged closely related reads to remove PCR and sequencing errors and collapse data into unique sequences. Repertoires were summarised in terms of clonality and T cell density, with T cell density defined as TR molecules per amount of genomic DNA input. Public TRs were defined as CDR3 amino acid sequences in at least 80% of unsorted samples, then tested for differential abundance between coeliac and control samples. Kruskal-Wallis tests followed by Dunn post-tests were used to test for differences in clonality and density between disease groups. Sourced from immuneACCESS, this table was stored by TCRdb with only in-frame sequences that have V and J called. A share of the clones is absent; for the studies checked, an unresolved V gene accounts for under half, and the remainder has no known explanation. That table supplies the V and J calls and clone size; D and trimming were determined from the DNA. This sample lists around 8,400 clones; more than 55% were detected once. Of the sample, around 10% falls within the top ten clones.

Spanning cysteine to phenylalanine, the CDR3 consists of 17 amino acids. The DNA shown is the 51-base CDR3, in frame from base 1. Reading the germline V gene gives CDR1 SGHTA and CDR2 FQGTGA. The trim is 2 bases for V and 0 bases for J, with a gap of 11 bases between the germline ends. The sample taken for sequencing was intraepithelial lymphocytes from the gut. The cell subset or site label on this specimen signifies: intraepithelial cell (IEC) fraction of small intestinal biopsy. Recombination connected TRBV7-3 to TRBJ2-6; 6 matching bases give a weak D call of TRBD1. This clonotype originated in a woman aged 60 to 75 with celiac disease. The nucleotides read TGTGCCAGCAGCTTATTTGGGGGCGGCTCTGGGGCCAACGTCCTGACTTTC. Its translation is CASSLFGGGSGANVLTF.